A selection of T cell receptor beta chains follows, all from one sample in a study of shared clonotypes between healthy human individuals. Clones were sequenced by immunoSEQ multiplex PCR, and TCRdb holds only the in-frame ones, with some missing. Of millions of clones listed, over 90% are singletons. The sample consisted of naive CD4+ T cells from PBMCs. These receptors were obtained from a man aged 18 to 30 in good health. Some clones in this sample may be carry-over from other donors' samples. CDR3s include the opening cysteine and the closing phenylalanine or tryptophan. Fields, in order: V gene, J gene, CDR3 protein.

TRBV7-9	TRBJ2-5	CASSLDGVAGETQYF
TRBV7-2	TRBJ2-3	CASSLFSRGPRGDTQYF
TRBV6-1	TRBJ2-7	CASSGRDRTYEQYF
TRBV11-2	TRBJ2-1	CASSLGVSGTYNEQFF
TRBV5-6	TRBJ1-2	CASSLVPAAYGYTF
TRBV28	TRBJ2-7	CASSLIHQVPLLYF
TRBV6-6	TRBJ1-2	CASSWDSRSARGYTF
TRBV7-3	TRBJ1-1	CASRLTGQGASEAFF
TRBV4-1	TRBJ2-1	CASSQALVGILAAEDEQFF
TRBV10-1	TRBJ2-5	CASSVLAAGGTQYF